Following are 2 T cell receptor beta chains from one sample sequenced in a study of blood T cell repertoires in COVID-19. The data were produced by immunoSEQ multiplex PCR, yet TCRdb's version contains in-frame clones alone and is incomplete. There are about 250,000 clones in the sample; about 83% occur only once, and approximately 5.7% lies in the top ten. The material sequenced was peripheral blood. The receptors come from a human donor in a cohort sampled during active COVID-19.

The V call is TRBV28, the J call TRBJ1-4; D not certain. V shed 1 base and J shed 8 bases, with 5 bases lying between them. This CDR3 has 12 amino acids. The germline V gene encodes CDR1 MDHEN and CDR2 SYDVKM. The DNA for the CDR3 is TGTGCCAGCAGTTTATTGAGCGAAAAACTGTTTTTT. Its translation: CASSLLSEKLFF.

This sequence joins TRBV2 and TRBJ2-1, with a weak D call TRBD2 (5 bases). There are 18 residues in the CDR3. Trimming left V 0 bases short and J 6 bases short, with 21 bases between. Germline assignment: CDR1 SNHLY and CDR2 FYNNEI. In DNA, the CDR3 is TGTGCCAGCAGTGAAGCCCCGCACGGCGGGTTGGGTTCCAATGAGCAGTTCTTC. Translation: CASSEAPHGGLGSNEQFF.